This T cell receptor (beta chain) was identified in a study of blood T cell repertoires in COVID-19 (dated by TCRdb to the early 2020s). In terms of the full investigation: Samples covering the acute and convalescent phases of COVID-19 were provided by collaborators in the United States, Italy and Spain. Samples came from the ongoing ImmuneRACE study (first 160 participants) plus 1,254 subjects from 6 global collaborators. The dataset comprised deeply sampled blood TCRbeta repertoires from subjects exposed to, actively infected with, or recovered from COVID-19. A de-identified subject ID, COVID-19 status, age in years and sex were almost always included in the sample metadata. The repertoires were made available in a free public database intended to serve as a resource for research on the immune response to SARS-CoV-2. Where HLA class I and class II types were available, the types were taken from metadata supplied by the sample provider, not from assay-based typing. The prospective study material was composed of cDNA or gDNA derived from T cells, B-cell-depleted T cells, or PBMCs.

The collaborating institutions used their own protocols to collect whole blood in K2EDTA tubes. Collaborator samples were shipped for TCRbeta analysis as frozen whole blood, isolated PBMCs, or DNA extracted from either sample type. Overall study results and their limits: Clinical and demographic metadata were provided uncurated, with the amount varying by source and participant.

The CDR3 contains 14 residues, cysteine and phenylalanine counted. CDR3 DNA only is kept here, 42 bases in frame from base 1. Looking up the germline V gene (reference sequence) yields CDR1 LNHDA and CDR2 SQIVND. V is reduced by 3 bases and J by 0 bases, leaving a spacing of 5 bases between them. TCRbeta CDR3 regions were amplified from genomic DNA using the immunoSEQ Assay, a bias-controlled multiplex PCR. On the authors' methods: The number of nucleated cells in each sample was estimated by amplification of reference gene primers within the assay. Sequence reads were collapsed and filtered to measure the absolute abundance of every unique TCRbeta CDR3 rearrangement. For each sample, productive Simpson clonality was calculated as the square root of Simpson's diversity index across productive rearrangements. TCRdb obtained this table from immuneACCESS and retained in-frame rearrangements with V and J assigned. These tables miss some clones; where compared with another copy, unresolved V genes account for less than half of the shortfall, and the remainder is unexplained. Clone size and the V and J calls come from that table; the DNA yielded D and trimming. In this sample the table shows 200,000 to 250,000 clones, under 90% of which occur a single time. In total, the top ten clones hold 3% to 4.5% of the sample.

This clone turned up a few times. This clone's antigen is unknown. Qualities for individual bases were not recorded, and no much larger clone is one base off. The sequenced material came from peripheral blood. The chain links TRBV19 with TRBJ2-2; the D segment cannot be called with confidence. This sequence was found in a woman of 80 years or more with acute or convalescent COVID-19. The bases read TGTGCCAGTAGTATTTCAGCGAACACCGGGGAGCTGTTTTTT. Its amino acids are CASSISANTGELFF.